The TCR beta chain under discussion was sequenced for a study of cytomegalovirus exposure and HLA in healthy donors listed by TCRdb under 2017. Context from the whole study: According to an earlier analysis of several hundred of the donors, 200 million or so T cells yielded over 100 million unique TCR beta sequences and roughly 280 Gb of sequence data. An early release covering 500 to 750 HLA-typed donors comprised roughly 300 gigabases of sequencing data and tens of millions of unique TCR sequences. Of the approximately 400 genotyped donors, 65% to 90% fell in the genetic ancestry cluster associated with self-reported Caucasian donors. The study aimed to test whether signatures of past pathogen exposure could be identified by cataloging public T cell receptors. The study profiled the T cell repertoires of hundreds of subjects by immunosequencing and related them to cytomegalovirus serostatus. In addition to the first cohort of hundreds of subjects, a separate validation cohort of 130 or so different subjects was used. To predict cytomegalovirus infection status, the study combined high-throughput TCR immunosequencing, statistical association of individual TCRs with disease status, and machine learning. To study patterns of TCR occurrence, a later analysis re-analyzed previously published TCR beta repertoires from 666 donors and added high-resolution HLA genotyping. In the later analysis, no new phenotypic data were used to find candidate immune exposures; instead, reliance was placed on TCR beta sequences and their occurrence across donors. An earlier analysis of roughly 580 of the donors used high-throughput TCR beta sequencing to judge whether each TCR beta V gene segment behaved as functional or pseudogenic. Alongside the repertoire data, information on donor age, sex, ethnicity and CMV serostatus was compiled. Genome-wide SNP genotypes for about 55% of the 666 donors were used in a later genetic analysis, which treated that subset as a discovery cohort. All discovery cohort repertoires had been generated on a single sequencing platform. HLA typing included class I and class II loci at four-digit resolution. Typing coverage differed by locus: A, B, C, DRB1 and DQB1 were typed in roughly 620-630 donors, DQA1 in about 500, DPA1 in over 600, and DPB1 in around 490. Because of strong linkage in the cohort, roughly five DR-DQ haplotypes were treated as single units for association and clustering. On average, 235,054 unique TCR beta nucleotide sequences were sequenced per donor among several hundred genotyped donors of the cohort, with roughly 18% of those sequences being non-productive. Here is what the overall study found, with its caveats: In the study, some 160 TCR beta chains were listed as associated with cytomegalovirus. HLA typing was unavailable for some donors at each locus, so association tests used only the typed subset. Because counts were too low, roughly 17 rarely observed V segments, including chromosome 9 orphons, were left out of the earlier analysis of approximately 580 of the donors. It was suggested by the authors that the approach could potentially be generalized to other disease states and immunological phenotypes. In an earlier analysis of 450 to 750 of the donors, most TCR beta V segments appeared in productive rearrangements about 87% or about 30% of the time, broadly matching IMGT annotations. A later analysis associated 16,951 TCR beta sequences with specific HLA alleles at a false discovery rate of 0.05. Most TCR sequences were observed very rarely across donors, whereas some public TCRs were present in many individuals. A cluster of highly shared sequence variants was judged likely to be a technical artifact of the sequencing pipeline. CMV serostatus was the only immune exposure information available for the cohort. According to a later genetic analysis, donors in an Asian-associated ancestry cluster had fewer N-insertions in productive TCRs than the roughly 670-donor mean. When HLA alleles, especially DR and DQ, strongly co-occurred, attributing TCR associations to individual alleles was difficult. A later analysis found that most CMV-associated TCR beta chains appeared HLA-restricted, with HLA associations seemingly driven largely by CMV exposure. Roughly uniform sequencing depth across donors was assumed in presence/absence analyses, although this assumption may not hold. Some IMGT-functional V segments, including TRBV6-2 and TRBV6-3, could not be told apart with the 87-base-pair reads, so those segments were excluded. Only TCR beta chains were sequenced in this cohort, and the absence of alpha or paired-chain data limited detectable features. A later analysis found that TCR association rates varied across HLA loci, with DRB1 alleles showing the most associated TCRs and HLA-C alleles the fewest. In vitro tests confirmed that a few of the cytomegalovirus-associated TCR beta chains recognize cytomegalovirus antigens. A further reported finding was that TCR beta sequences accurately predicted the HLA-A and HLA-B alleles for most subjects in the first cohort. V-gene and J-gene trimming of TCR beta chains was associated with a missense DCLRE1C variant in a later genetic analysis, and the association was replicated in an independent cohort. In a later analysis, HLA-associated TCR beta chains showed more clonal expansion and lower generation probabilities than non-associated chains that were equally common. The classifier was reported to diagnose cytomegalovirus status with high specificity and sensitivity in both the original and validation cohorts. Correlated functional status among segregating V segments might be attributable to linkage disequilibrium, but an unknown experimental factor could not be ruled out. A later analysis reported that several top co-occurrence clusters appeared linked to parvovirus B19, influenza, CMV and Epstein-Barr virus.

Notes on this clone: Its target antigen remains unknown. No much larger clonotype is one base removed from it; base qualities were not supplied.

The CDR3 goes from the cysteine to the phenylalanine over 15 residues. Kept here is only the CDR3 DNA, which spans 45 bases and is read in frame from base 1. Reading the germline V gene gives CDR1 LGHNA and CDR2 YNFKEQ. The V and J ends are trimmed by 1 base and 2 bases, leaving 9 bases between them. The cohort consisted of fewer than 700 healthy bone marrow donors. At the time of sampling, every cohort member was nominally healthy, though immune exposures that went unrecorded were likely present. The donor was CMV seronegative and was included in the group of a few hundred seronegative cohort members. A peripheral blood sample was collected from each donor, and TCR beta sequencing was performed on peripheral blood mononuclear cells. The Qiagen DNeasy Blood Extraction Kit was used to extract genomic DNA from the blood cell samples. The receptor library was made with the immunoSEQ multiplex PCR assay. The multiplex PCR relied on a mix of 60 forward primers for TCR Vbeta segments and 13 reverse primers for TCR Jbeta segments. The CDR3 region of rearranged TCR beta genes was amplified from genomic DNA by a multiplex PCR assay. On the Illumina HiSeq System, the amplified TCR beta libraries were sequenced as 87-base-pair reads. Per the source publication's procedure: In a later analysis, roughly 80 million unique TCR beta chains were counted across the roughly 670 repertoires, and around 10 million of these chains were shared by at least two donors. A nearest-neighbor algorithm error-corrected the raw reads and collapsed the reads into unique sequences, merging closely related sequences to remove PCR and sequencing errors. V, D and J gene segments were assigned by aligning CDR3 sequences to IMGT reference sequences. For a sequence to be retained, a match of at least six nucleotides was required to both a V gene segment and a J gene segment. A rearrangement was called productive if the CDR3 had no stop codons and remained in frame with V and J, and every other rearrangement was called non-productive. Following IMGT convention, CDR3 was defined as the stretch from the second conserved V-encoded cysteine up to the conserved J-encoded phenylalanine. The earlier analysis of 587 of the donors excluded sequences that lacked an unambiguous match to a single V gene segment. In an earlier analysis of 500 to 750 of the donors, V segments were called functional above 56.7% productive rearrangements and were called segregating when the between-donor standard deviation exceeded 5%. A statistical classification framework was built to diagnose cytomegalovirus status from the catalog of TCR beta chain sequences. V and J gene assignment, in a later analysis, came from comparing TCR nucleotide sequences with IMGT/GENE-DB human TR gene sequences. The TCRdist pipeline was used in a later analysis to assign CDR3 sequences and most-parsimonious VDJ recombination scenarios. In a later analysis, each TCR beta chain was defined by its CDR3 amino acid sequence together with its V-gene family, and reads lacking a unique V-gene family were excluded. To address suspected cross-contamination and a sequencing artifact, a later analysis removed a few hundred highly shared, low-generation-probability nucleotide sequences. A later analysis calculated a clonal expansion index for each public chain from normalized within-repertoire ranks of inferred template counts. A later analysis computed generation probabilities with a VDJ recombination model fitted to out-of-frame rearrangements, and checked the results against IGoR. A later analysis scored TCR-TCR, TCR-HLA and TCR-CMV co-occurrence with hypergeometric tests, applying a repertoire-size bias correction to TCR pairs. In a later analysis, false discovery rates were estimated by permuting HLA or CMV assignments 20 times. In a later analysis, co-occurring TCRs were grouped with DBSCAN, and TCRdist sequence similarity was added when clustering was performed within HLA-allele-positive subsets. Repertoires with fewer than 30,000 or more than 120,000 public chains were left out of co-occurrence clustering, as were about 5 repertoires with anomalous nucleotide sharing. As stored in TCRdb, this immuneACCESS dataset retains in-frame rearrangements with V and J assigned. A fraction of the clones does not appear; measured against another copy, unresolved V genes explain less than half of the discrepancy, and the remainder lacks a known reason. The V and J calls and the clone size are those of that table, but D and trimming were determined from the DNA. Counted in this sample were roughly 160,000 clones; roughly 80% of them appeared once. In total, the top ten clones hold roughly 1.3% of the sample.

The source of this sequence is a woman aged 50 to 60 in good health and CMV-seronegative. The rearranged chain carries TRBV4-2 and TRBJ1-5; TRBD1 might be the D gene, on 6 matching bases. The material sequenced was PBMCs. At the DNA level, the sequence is TGTGCCAGCAGCCAAGGGACAGAACGCAATCAGCCCCAGCATTTT. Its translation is CASSQGTERNQPQHF.